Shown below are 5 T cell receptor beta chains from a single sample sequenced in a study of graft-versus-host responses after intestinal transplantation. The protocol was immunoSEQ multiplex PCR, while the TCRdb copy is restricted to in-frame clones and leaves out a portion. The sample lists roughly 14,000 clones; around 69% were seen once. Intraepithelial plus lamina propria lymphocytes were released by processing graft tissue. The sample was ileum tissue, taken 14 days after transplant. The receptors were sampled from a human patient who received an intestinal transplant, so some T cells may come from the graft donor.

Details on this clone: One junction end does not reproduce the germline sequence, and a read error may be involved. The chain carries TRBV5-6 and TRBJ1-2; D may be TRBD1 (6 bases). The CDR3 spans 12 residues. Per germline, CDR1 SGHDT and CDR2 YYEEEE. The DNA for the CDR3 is TGTGCCAGCGCCGCGGGGGCCTATGGCCACACCTTC. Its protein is CASAAGAYGHTF.

The CDR3 loop is CASIQGMFGYTF. The CDR3 nucleotides are TGTGCCAGCATACAGGGTATGTTTGGCTACACCTTC. J is TRBJ1-2 and V is TRBV2, with a possible D match to TRBD1 (6 bases). CDR3 length: 12 amino acids. Germline V gives CDR1 SNHLY, CDR2 FYNNEI. V lost 7 bases and J lost 7, with 13 bases in between.

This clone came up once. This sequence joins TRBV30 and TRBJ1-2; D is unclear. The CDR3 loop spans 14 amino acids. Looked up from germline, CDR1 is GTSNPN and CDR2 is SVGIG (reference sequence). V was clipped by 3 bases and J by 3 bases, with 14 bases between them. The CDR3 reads CAWSYFTTYYGYTF. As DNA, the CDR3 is TGTGCCTGGAGCTATTTCACTACCTACTATGGCTACACCTTC.

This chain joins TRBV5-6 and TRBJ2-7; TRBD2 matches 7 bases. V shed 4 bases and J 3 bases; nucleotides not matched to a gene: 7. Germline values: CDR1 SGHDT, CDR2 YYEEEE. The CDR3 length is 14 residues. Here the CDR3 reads CASSPVGLIYEQYF. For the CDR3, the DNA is TGTGCCAGCAGCCCCGTGGGACTAATCTACGAGCAGTACTTC.

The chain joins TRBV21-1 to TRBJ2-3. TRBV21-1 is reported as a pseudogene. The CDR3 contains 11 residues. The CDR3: CASSAPDTQYF. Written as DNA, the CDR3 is TGTGCCAGCAGCGCCCCAGATACGCAGTATTTT.